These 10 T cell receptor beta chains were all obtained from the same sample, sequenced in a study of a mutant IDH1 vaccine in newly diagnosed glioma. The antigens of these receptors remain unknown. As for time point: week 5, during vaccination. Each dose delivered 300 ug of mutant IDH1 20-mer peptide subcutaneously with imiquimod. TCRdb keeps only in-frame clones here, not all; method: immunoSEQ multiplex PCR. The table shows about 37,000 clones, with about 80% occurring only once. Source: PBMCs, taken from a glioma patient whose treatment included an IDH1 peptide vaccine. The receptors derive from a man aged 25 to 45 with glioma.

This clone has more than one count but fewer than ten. The CDR3 coding sequence is TGTGCCTGGAGTGAGGCGGCGGCCCCCGAAGCTTTCTTT. Amino acid sequence: CAWSEAAAPEAFF. The chain couples TRBV30 to TRBJ1-1; D gene unclear. Germline V gene data show CDR1 as GTSNPN and CDR2 as SVGIG (reference sequence). Trimming left V 1 base short and J 8 bases short, with 14 bases between. This CDR3 has 13 residues.

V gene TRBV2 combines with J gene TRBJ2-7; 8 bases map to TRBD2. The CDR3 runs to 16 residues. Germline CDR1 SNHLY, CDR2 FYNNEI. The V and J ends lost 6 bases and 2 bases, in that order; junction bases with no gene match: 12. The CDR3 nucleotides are TGTGCCAGCAGCTCCCTTCGGCGGGAGGTTACCTACGAGCAGTACTTC. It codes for CASSSLRREVTYEQYF.

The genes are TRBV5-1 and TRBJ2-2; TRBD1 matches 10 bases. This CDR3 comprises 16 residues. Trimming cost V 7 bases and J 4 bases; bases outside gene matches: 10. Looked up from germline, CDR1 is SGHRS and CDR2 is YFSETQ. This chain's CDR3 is CASFPGTGDSTGELFF. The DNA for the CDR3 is TGCGCCAGCTTCCCCGGGACAGGGGATAGCACCGGGGAGCTGTTTTTT.

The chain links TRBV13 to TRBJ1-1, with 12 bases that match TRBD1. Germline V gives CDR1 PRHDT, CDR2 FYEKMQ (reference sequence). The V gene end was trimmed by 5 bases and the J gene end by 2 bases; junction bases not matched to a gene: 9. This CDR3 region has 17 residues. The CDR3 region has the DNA TGTGCCAGCAGCCAGGTCCGGGACAGGGGGCTAAACACTGAAGCTTTCTTT. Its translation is CASSQVRDRGLNTEAFF.

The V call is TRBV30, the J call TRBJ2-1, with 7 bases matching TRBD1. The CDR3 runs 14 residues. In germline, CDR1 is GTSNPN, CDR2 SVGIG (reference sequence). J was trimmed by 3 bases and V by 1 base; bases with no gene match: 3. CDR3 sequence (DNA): TGTGCCTGGAGTGAGGGGGCTAACTACAATGAGCAGTTCTTC. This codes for CAWSEGANYNEQFF.

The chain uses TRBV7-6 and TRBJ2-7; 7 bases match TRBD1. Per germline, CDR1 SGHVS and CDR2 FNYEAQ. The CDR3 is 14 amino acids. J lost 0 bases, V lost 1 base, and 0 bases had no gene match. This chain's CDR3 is CASSLGTGSYEQYF. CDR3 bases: TGTGCCAGCAGCTTAGGGACAGGCTCCTACGAGCAGTACTTC.

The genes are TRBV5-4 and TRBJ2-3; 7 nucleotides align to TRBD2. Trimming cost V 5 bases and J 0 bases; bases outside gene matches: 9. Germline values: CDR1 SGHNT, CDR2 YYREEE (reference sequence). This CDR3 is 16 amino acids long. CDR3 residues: CASSSPLGRSTDTQYF. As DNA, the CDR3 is TGTGCCAGCAGTTCCCCCCTCGGGAGGAGCACAGATACGCAGTATTTT.

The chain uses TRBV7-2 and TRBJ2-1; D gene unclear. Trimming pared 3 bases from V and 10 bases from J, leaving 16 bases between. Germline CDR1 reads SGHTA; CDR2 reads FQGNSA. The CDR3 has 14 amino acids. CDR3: CASSFYRSGSEQFF. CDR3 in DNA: TGTGCCAGCAGCTTCTACCGATCGGGTTCGGAGCAGTTCTTC.

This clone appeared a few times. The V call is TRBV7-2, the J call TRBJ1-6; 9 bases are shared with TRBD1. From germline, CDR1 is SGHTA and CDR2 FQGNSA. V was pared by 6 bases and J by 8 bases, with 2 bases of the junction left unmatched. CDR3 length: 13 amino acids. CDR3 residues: CASRGQGYSPLHF. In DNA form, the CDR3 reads TGTGCCAGCAGGGGACAGGGTTATTCACCCCTCCACTTT.

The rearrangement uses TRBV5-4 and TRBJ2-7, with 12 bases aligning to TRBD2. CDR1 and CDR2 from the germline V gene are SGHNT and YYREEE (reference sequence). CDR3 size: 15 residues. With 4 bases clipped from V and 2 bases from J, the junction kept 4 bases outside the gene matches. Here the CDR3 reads CASSTSGGTAYEQYF. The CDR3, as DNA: TGTGCCAGCAGCACTAGCGGGGGGACAGCCTACGAGCAGTACTTC. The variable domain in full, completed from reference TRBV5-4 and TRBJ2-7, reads ETGVTQSPTHLIKTRGQQVTLRCSSQSGHNTVSWYQQALGQGPQFIFQYYREEENGRGNFPPRFSGLQFPNYSSELNVNALELDDSALYLCASSTSGGTAYEQYFGPGTRLTVT.